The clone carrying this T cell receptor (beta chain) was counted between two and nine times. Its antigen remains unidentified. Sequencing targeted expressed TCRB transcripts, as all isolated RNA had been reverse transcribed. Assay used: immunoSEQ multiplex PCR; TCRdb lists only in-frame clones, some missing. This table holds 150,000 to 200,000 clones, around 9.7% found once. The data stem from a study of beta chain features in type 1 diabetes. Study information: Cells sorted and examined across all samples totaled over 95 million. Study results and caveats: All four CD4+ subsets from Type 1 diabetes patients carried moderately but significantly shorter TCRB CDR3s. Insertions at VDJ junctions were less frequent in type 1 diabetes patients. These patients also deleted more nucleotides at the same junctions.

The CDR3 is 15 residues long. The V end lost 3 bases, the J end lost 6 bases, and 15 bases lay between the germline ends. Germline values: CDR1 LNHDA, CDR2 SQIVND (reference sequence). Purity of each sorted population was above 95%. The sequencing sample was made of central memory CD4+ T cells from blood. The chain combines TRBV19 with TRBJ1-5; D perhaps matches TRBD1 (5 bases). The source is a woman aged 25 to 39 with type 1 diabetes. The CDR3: CASSMSREGSQPQHF. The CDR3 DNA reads TGTGCCAGTAGTATGAGCAGGGAAGGGTCTCAGCCCCAGCATTTT.